The 8 T cell receptor beta chains presented below share a single source sample, sequenced in a study of brain T cells in children with intractable seizures. Measured with immunoSEQ multiplex PCR; TCRdb has only the in-frame clones, and not every one. The repertoire consists of about 110,000 clones, with approximately 94% occurring once and the leading ten covering about 3.8%. Material: peripheral blood, obtained at surgery. These receptors all come from a boy younger than two with hemimegalencephaly and intractable seizures.

The rearrangement joins TRBV28 to TRBJ1-4; 7 bases line up with TRBD1. The CDR3 runs 15 residues. V was clipped by 6 bases and J by 6 bases; unmatched bases: 10. Germline CDR1 is MDHEN and CDR2 is SYDVKM. CDR3 DNA sequence: TGTGCCAGCAGACAAACGCAGGGGGTGTATGAAAAACTGTTTTTT. Translated: CASRQTQGVYEKLFF.

The chain carries TRBV11-2 and TRBJ2-1; D may be TRBD1 (5 bases). Germline V gives CDR1 SGHAT, CDR2 FQNNGV. V was pared by 3 bases and J by 6 bases, with 12 bases between. The CDR3 has 14 amino acids. CDR3 sequence: CASSLSGIVNEQFF. In DNA form, the CDR3 reads TGTGCCAGCAGCTTGTCAGGGATAGTCAATGAGCAGTTCTTC.

The chain links TRBV7-2 to TRBJ2-5; 11 bases match TRBD2. Per germline, CDR1 SGHTA and CDR2 FQGNSA. CDR3 length: 16 amino acids. V lost 1 base and J lost 1; bases outside the gene matches: 2. CDR3 coding DNA: TGTGCCAGCAGCTTAGTGGGGACTAGCGGCCAAGAGACCCAGTACTTC. As protein: CASSLVGTSGQETQYF. Drawing the rest from reference TRBV7-2 and TRBJ2-5, the complete variable domain is GAGVSQSPSNKVTEKGKDVELRCDPISGHTALYWYRQSLGQGLEFLIYFQGNSAPDKSGLPSDRFSAERTGGSVSTLTIQRTQQEDSAVYLCASSLVGTSGQETQYFGPGTRLLVL.

The chain joins TRBV3-1 (or the pseudogene TRBV3-2) to TRBJ1-6; D is undetermined. This CDR3 has 14 residues. Trimming took off 6 bases at V and 8 bases at J, with 14 bases between the two ends. Per germline, CDR1 LGHDT and CDR2 YNNKEL (reference sequence). The DNA of the CDR3 is TGTGCCAGCAGTGTTGGCGGCCCCTATTCACCCCTCCACTTT. Residues: CASSVGGPYSPLHF.

The J gene is TRBJ2-5, the V gene TRBV6-5; a possible D gene is TRBD2 (6 bases). The CDR3 length is 11 residues. Germline V gene data show CDR1 as MNHEY and CDR2 as SVGAGI. V lost 8 bases, J lost 5 bases, and 9 bases lay in between. The CDR3 protein is CASGGWETQYF. CDR3 DNA: TGTGCCAGCGGGGGGTGGGAGACCCAGTACTTC.

The rearrangement uses TRBV11-2 and TRBJ2-1; possible D gene TRBD2, 6 bases. V lost 1 base to trimming and J lost 4 bases, with 14 bases between them. Germline CDR1 reads SGHAT; CDR2 reads FQNNGV. The CDR3 spans 16 residues. In DNA, the CDR3 is TGTGCCAGCAGCTTAGGTGCGACTAGGGTATACAATGAGCAGTTCTTC. Translating it yields CASSLGATRVYNEQFF.

This clone is a singleton in its sample. J is TRBJ2-3 and V is TRBV27, with TRBD2 matching 7 bases. The V segment lost 4 bases and the J segment 5 bases; nucleotides outside the gene matches: 0. Germline CDR1 is MNHEY and CDR2 is SMNVEV (reference sequence). The CDR3 has 12 amino acids. CDR3 region: CASSWGGDTQYF. As DNA, the CDR3 is TGTGCCAGCAGTTGGGGGGGAGATACGCAGTATTTT.

V is TRBV29-1 and J is TRBJ1-1, with D maybe TRBD1 (6 bases). CDR1 is SQVTM, CDR2 ANQGSEA, per germline. CDR3 length: 11 amino acids. The V gene lost 3 bases and the J gene lost 6 bases, with 8 bases spanning the gap. CDR3 coding DNA: TGCAGCGTTGATCGGGGGCCTGAAGCTTTCTTT. Protein product: CSVDRGPEAFF.